This entry concerns a single T cell receptor (beta chain). This entry belongs to a study of CD8 T cells in Susac syndrome. The CDR3 runs to 17 residues. From germline, CDR1 is SGHRS and CDR2 YFSETQ. V was pared by 0 bases and J by 7 bases, with 12 bases of the junction left unmatched. A quantity of 0.5 to 1 ug RNA underwent reverse transcription using random hexamers. From the immunoSEQ multiplex PCR reads, TCRdb called clonotypes with MiXCR, one entry per CDR3 protein. The sample lists a few hundred thousand distinct CDR3 sequences, about 95% occurring once. The gene calls are TRBV5-1 and TRBJ2-5; 10 nucleotides agree with TRBD1. The receptor comes from a human donor with multiple sclerosis. The specimen sequenced was CD4+ T cells from PBMCs. CDR3 DNA sequence: TGCGCCAGCAGCTTGGCGTCCGGGACAGGGGATTCGGGGACCCAGTACTTC. The encoded protein is CASSLASGTGDSGTQYF.